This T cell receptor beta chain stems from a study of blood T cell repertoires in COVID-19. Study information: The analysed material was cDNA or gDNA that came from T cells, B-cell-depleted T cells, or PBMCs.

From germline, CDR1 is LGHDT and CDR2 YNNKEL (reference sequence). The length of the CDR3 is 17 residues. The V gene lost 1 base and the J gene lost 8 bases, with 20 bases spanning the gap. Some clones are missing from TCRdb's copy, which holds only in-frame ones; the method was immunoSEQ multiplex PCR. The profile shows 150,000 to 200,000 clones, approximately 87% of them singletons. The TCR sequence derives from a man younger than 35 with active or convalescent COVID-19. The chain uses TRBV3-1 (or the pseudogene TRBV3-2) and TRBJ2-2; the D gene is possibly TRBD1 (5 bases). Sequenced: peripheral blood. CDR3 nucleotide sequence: TGTGCCAGCAGCCAAGTGTTAGGACACCTAAAAGAAGGGGAGCTGTTTTTT. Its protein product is CASSQVLGHLKEGELFF.